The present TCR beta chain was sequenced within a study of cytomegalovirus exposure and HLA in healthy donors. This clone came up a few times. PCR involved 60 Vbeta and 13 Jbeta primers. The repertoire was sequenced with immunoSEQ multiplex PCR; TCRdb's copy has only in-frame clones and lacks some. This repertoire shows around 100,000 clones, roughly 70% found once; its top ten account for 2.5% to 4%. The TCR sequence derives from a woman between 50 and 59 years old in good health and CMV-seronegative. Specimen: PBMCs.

The CDR3 nucleotides read TGTGCCAGCAGCTTTATACAGACCACAGATACGCAGTATTTT. Its protein is CASSFIQTTDTQYF. The chain couples TRBV5-4 to TRBJ2-3; D remains unclear. This CDR3 has 14 residues. V was pared by 2 bases and J by 2 bases, with 9 bases between. Per germline, CDR1 SGHNT and CDR2 YYREEE (reference sequence).